Following are 27 T cell receptor beta chains from one sample sequenced in a study of blood T cell repertoires in COVID-19. Method: immunoSEQ multiplex PCR; TCRdb's copy keeps in-frame clones and lacks some. The sample lists some 170,000 clones, 80% to 90% seen once, with 1.6% in the top ten. Material for sequencing was peripheral blood. The receptors here all came from a woman between 45 and 60 years old with acute or convalescent COVID-19.

The chain recombines TRBV19 with TRBJ1-5; D is ambiguous. Germline V lookup: CDR1 LNHDA, CDR2 SQIVND (reference sequence). The CDR3 consists of 13 residues. V was trimmed by 4 bases and J by 2 bases, leaving 6 bases between them. The CDR3 is CASSRVGNQPQHF. The DNA of the CDR3 is TGTGCCAGTAGTAGAGTCGGCAATCAGCCCCAGCATTTT.

This rearrangement joins TRBV30 to TRBJ2-1, with 13 nucleotides matching TRBD2. J gave up 3 bases and V 2 bases, and 4 bases lay outside the gene matches. Germline CDR1 GTSNPN, CDR2 SVGIG (reference sequence). The CDR3 loop spans 16 amino acids. CDR3 bases: TGTGCCTGGAGTAGGGGACTAGCGGGAAACTACAATGAGCAGTTCTTC. Its translation: CAWSRGLAGNYNEQFF.

The V and J genes are TRBV19 and TRBJ1-5; 8 bases align to TRBD1. The CDR3 is 16 residues long. The germline CDR1 and CDR2 sequences are LNHDA and SQIVND (reference sequence). With 3 bases clipped from V and 2 bases from J, the junction kept 6 bases outside the gene matches. The CDR3 spells CASSMTTGVGNQPQHF. As DNA, the CDR3 is TGTGCCAGTAGTATGACGACAGGGGTGGGCAATCAGCCCCAGCATTTT. Full variable domain (remainder filled in from reference TRBV19 and TRBJ1-5): DGGITQSPKYLFRKEGQNVTLSCEQNLNHDAMYWYRQDPGQGLRLIYYSQIVNDFQKGDIAEGYSVSREKKESFPLTVTSAQKNPTAFYLCASSMTTGVGNQPQHFGDGTRLSIL.

This clone has just one count. This chain uses TRBV6-2 or TRBV6-3 with TRBJ2-2; 12 nucleotides align to TRBD2. V shed 0 bases and J 6 bases; nucleotides not matched to a gene: 8. The CDR3 loop spans 18 amino acids. Germline V CDR1 and CDR2: MNHEY, SVGEGT. CDR3 bases: TGTGCCAGCAGTTACTCTAGTCTAGCGGGAGGGCAGCCCGGGGAGCTGTTTTTT. Translated, it gives CASSYSSLAGGQPGELFF.

V is TRBV19 and J is TRBJ1-1, with TRBD1 matching 8 bases. J lost 5 bases, V lost 5 bases, and 4 bases had no gene match. This CDR3 region has 13 residues. Germline V gene data show CDR1 as LNHDA and CDR2 as SQIVND (reference sequence). The CDR3 loop is CASSLTGGTEAFF. DNA for the CDR3: TGTGCCAGTAGTCTTACAGGGGGAACTGAAGCTTTCTTT.

This clone turned up a few times. The chain has TRBV10-3 and TRBJ2-1; 8 bases match TRBD2. The CDR3 has 15 residues. CDR1 ENHRY and CDR2 SYGVKD come from the germline V gene. V was clipped by 3 bases and J by 5 bases; unmatched bases: 6. This chain's CDR3 is CAISDSLADHNEQFF. DNA of the CDR3: TGTGCCATCAGTGACTCACTAGCGGACCACAATGAGCAGTTCTTC.

This clone was observed a single time. The chain couples TRBV19 to TRBJ1-1, with D tentatively TRBD1 (6 bases). V lost 7 bases to trimming and J lost 3 bases, with 18 bases between them. The CDR3 is made up of 15 amino acids. The V gene's germline CDR1 is LNHDA and CDR2 SQIVND (reference sequence). CDR3 DNA sequence: TGTGCCAGTAAGGGGGGGCGGTCATGGGACACTGAAGCTTTCTTT. This encodes CASKGGRSWDTEAFF. Using reference TRBV19 and TRBJ1-1 for the parts outside the CDR3, the full variable domain is DGGITQSPKYLFRKEGQNVTLSCEQNLNHDAMYWYRQDPGQGLRLIYYSQIVNDFQKGDIAEGYSVSREKKESFPLTVTSAQKNPTAFYLCASKGGRSWDTEAFFGQGTRLTVV.

This clone has more than one count but fewer than ten. The chain is built from TRBV6-6 and TRBJ1-1; TRBD1 matches at 7 bases. Per germline, CDR1 MNHNY and CDR2 SVGAGI (reference sequence). The V gene end was trimmed by 8 bases and the J gene end by 1 base; junction bases not matched to a gene: 1. The CDR3 runs 12 residues. The CDR3 DNA sequence: TGTGCCAGCCGGGACAGGAACACTGAAGCTTTCTTT. Residues: CASRDRNTEAFF.

This chain uses TRBV11-3 with TRBJ1-2; a possible D gene is TRBD1 (5 bases). Germline CDR1 is SGHNT and CDR2 is YENEEA. The V and J ends lost 5 bases and 1 base respectively, with 14 bases between them. The CDR3 totals 15 residues. The CDR3 DNA follows: TGTGCCAGCAGCCTCGTCGACAGAAATAACTATGGCTACACCTTC. Residues: CASSLVDRNNYGYTF.

The V gene is TRBV18, the J gene TRBJ1-2; 9 bases agree with TRBD1. Trimming took 1 base from V and 3 from J; bases not matched to a gene: 6. From germline, CDR1 is KGHSH and CDR2 LQKENI. CDR3 length: 16 amino acids. The CDR3 reads CASSPLGQGTDYGYTF. CDR3 coding DNA: TGTGCCAGCTCACCACTCGGACAGGGGACGGACTATGGCTACACCTTC.

The chain has TRBV6-1 and TRBJ2-6, with D tentatively TRBD2 (7 bases). Germline V lookup: CDR1 MNHNS, CDR2 SASEGT. There are 16 residues in the CDR3. The V end lost 4 bases, the J end lost 4 bases, and 14 bases lay between the germline ends. CDR3 sequence: CASSVQGGEGANVLTF. For the CDR3, the DNA is TGTGCCAGCAGTGTACAGGGAGGGGAAGGGGCCAACGTCCTGACTTTC.

The chain uses TRBV5-1 and TRBJ2-1, with TRBD2 matching 7 bases. The CDR3 length is 17 residues. The germline V gene encodes CDR1 SGHRS and CDR2 YFSETQ. The J segment lost 2 bases and the V segment lost 0 bases, leaving 8 bases of the junction unmatched. As DNA, the CDR3 is TGCGCCAGCAGCTTGGGGTGGCGGGAGTCCCCCTACAATGAGCAGTTCTTC. Translating gives CASSLGWRESPYNEQFF.

The V and J genes are TRBV10-3 and TRBJ1-5; D not resolved. The CDR3 length is 14 residues. Deletions cut 3 bases from V and 4 bases from J, with 10 bases between. Germline values: CDR1 ENHRY, CDR2 SYGVKD. Here the CDR3 DNA reads TGTGCCATCAGTGATGGAAAGACAAATCAGCCCCAGCATTTT. Encoded protein: CAISDGKTNQPQHF.

This clone was recorded many times. CDR3 sequence (DNA): TGTGCCAGTAGTTTCTTTTTGGGCGCCGGGGAGCTGTTTTTT. Its translation is CASSFFLGAGELFF. This chain links TRBV19 with TRBJ2-2, with unresolved D. The CDR3 extends over 14 amino acids. Per the germline V gene, CDR1 is LNHDA and CDR2 is SQIVND (reference sequence). The V gene lost 5 bases and the J gene lost 6 bases, with 13 bases spanning the gap.

This sequence joins TRBV5-1 and TRBJ2-1; D may be TRBD2 (6 bases). CDR3 length: 15 residues. Deletions cut 0 bases from V and 5 bases from J, with 12 bases between. The germline CDR1 and CDR2 sequences are SGHRS and YFSETQ. As DNA, the CDR3 is TGCGCCAGCAGCTTGGCCGGGACTGGGGACAATGAGCAGTTCTTC. The encoded protein is CASSLAGTGDNEQFF.

The chain joins TRBV6-5 to TRBJ2-3; the match to TRBD1 covers 7 bases. CDR3 length: 13 amino acids. CDR1 MNHEY and CDR2 SVGAGI come from the germline V gene. The trim removed 4 bases at V and 4 bases at J, leaving 2 bases unmatched. Here the CDR3 DNA reads TGTGCCAGCAGTTCCACAGGGGCAGATACGCAGTATTTT. Translating it yields CASSSTGADTQYF.

The chain couples TRBV9 to TRBJ2-1, with 10 bases matching TRBD1. Germline V gene sequence: CDR1 SGDLS, CDR2 YYNGEE. The CDR3 totals 15 residues. J gave up 7 bases and V 4 bases, and 8 bases lay outside the gene matches. The CDR3 loop is CASSLTGQGLNEQFF. The CDR3 coding sequence is TGTGCCAGCAGCCTAACGGGACAGGGGTTGAATGAGCAGTTCTTC.

The chain has TRBV5-4 and TRBJ1-2; 11 nucleotides line up with TRBD1. The germline V gene encodes CDR1 SGHNT and CDR2 YYREEE (reference sequence). With V trimmed by 1 base and J by 8 bases, 4 bases remained unmatched. The CDR3 sequence is 14 residues long. The CDR3 loop reads CASSLRTGGDGYTF. Here the CDR3 DNA reads TGTGCCAGCAGCTTGAGGACAGGGGGCGACGGCTACACCTTC.

This chain uses TRBV30 with TRBJ2-3; tentatively, D is TRBD1 (6 bases). Between the trimmed V and J ends, which lost 3 bases and 5 bases, there was a span of 15 bases. The CDR3 has 14 residues. CDR1 and CDR2 (germline): GTSNPN, SVGIG (reference sequence). In nucleotides, the CDR3 is TGTGCCTGGAGCAAGAGGGGGTTAGTAGATACGCAGTATTTT. Encoded protein: CAWSKRGLVDTQYF.

The rearrangement uses TRBV9 and TRBJ1-2; D is perhaps TRBD1 (5 bases). V lost 0 bases and J lost 5, with 20 bases in between. The CDR3 length is 17 residues. Germline V lookup: CDR1 SGDLS, CDR2 YYNGEE. The CDR3 sequence is CASSVASRPTDPYGYTF. CDR3 bases: TGTGCCAGCAGCGTAGCTTCCCGACCGACAGATCCTTATGGCTACACCTTC.

The rearrangement joins TRBV5-4 to TRBJ2-7; 8 bases align to TRBD2. This CDR3 region has 14 residues. Germline V gives CDR1 SGHNT, CDR2 YYREEE (reference sequence). V was clipped by 1 base and J by 3 bases; unmatched bases: 3. CDR3 nucleotide sequence: TGTGCCAGCAGCTTGAGAAGCGGGGGCTACGAGCAGTACTTC. Translating gives CASSLRSGGYEQYF.

This chain joins TRBV6-1 and TRBJ2-7, with D maybe TRBD2 (6 bases). This CDR3 region has 14 residues. Trimming pared 2 bases from V and 3 bases from J, leaving 11 bases between. Germline CDR1 reads MNHNS; CDR2 reads SASEGT. The CDR3 region is CASSEIRRDYEQYF. The DNA of the CDR3 is TGTGCCAGCAGTGAAATAAGGAGGGACTACGAGCAGTACTTC.

V usage is TRBV21-1 and J usage is TRBJ2-7; no check of the table's D call, TRBD1, against the DNA was made. TRBV21-1 is described as a pseudogene. The CDR3 totals 13 residues. CDR3 region: CASSKKTEYEQYF. CDR3 nucleotides: TGTGCCAGCAGCAAAAAGACAGAATACGAGCAGTACTTC.

As to this clone: A junction end diverges from the germline sequence, so it may reflect a read error. The rearrangement uses TRBV18 and TRBJ2-5, with D possibly TRBD2 on 6 matching bases. This CDR3 contains 15 residues. Germline CDR1 is KGHSH and CDR2 is LQKENI. The CDR3 reads CASSPRAGVEETQYF. The CDR3 DNA follows: TGTGCCAGCTCCCCACGAGCGGGCGTCGAAGAGACCCAGTACTTC.

The chain is built from TRBV7-6 and TRBJ2-3, with TRBD2 matching over 8 bases. Germline assignment: CDR1 SGHVS and CDR2 FNYEAQ. This CDR3 has 16 amino acids. J was trimmed by 2 bases and V by 4 bases; bases with no gene match: 8. Here the CDR3 reads CASSSYSGASTDTQYF. The CDR3 coding sequence is TGTGCCAGCAGCTCCTATAGCGGGGCATCCACAGATACGCAGTATTTT.

The chain links TRBV2 to TRBJ1-3; D not certain. Trimming took 7 bases from V and 0 from J, leaving 7 bases between them. Germline CDR1 SNHLY, CDR2 FYNNEI. This CDR3 contains 13 residues. CDR3 sequence (DNA): TGTGCCAGCACCCTAATCTCTGGAAACACCATATATTTT. Amino acids: CASTLISGNTIYF.

This chain joins TRBV5-1 and TRBJ2-2, with D perhaps matching TRBD1 (5 bases). CDR1 is SGHRS, CDR2 YFSETQ, per germline. The CDR3 totals 13 residues. V lost 0 bases and J 6 bases, leaving 6 bases between the germline ends. Here the CDR3 DNA reads TGCGCCAGCAGCTTGGCCAGGGCCGGGGAGCTGTTTTTT. Its protein is CASSLARAGELFF.